The 16 T cell receptor delta chains reported below all come from one sample, sequenced in a study of gamma-delta chains in newborns, infants, children. TCRdb re-processed the reads via CATT. The data contain about 950 delta-chain clones, more than 0.65% of them singletons. Sequencing input: blood. The receptors derive from a child in good health.

As regards this clone: TCRdb's protein, taken from a much larger clone, differs from this DNA's translation at residue 3, likely owing to a read error; the protein displayed comes from the DNA. The chain links TRDV1 to TRDJ1; 7 positions agree with TRDD3. CDR1 TSWWSYY and CDR2 QGS come from the germline V gene. The CDR3 has 24 amino acids. This chain's CDR3 is CAPGELRPASALLGELLYTDKLIF. The CDR3 bases are TGTGCTCCTGGGGAACTACGGCCCGCGTCCGCTTTGTTGGGGGAGTTATTGTACACCGATAAACTCATCTTT.

A note on this clone: TCRdb's protein, taken from a much larger clone, differs from this DNA's translation at residue 14, likely owing to a read error; the protein displayed comes from the DNA. The CDR3 loop is CALGELGSRGLWGTLEITDKLIF. The CDR3 coding sequence is TGTGCTCTTGGGGAACTAGGCTCTCGGGGTCTCTGGGGGACACTCGAGATCACCGATAAACTCATCTTT. This chain joins TRDV1 and TRDJ1, with 8 bases identical to TRDD3. Losses at the gene ends were 0 bases for V and 1 base for J; bases not matched to a gene: 25. Per the germline V gene, CDR1 is TSWWSYY and CDR2 is QGS. The length of the CDR3 is 23 residues.

Notes on this clone: A read error likely explains why the TCRdb protein, taken from a much larger clone, differs from this DNA's translation at residue 18; the protein shown is translated from the DNA. This chain uses TRDV1 with TRDJ1; 9 bases are shared with TRDD3. CDR1 is TSWWSYY, CDR2 QGS, per germline. The CDR3 has 19 residues. DNA for the CDR3: TGTGCTCTTGGGGCCCTCCTATATTGGGGGATATATGACACCGATAAACTCACCTTT. Translated, it gives CALGALLYWGIYDTDKLTF.

By proportion, this clone is medium-sized. The V call is TRDV2, the J call TRDJ1; 10 positions agree with TRDD3. The ends lost 0 bases at V and 1 base at J; junction bases unmatched: 4. The V gene's germline CDR1 is GEAIGNYY and CDR2 EKD. The CDR3 is made up of 16 amino acids. In DNA form, the CDR3 reads TGTGCCTGTGACACCGTGGGGGGATACGCCACCGATAAACTCATCTTT. Protein: CACDTVGGYATDKLIF.

This clone was seen more than once but under ten times. A much larger clone lies a single base off, so this may be a read error. The chain is built from TRDV2 and TRDJ1; the match to TRDD3 covers 8 bases. The CDR3 is 18 residues long. Germline CDR1 and CDR2: GEAIGNYY and EKD. J lost 0 bases, V lost 3 bases, and 14 bases had no gene match. CDR3 sequence: CACDAVSSGGSYTDKLIF. The CDR3 nucleotides are TGTGCCTGTGACGCCGTATCAAGTGGGGGATCGTACACCGATAAACTCATCTTT.

About this clone: A read error is likely here: a far larger clone is one base away. In the same sample, other DNA sequences code for this CDR3. The rearrangement uses TRDV3 and TRDJ1; 9 nucleotides agree with TRDD2. CDR3 length: 19 amino acids. CDR1 and CDR2 (germline): TVYSNPD, GDNSRS (reference sequence). The DNA for the CDR3 is TGCGCCTCTTCCCTGCCTTCCTACGAAGGAAGGGACTACACCGATAAACTCATCTTT. Translating it yields CASSLPSYEGRDYTDKLIF.

This clone was seen a handful of times. This clone may be a read error of a much larger clone one base away. The same CDR3 also results from other DNA sequences found in this sample. The chain links TRDV2 to TRDJ1, with 9 nucleotides matching TRDD3. The length of the CDR3 is 17 residues. Germline V lookup: CDR1 GEAIGNYY, CDR2 EKD. The CDR3 DNA reads as TGTGCCTGCGACAAACTTTTCCTCGGGGATACGCACGATAAACTCATCTTT. Translation gives CACDKLFLGDTHDKLIF.

This clone was seen a few times. Translating this DNA gives a protein that differs at residue 11 from the TCRdb one, which belongs to a much larger clone; a read error is likely, and the protein shown is this translation. CDR3 residues: CACDTVGEPYADKLIF. DNA of the CDR3: TGTGCCTGTGACACCGTAGGGGAGCCGTACGCCGATAAACTCATCTTT. The chain uses TRDV2 and TRDJ1; TRDD3 might be the D (5 bases). The CDR3 extends over 16 amino acids. Germline CDR1 reads GEAIGNYY; CDR2 reads EKD. V lost 0 bases, J lost 3 bases, and 16 bases lay in between.

This clone turned up a few times. A read error is the likely source, as a far larger clone sits one nucleotide away. The chain recombines TRDV2 with TRDJ1; 10 bases fit TRDD3. The CDR3 is made up of 15 amino acids. V lost 5 bases, J lost 2 bases, and 7 bases stayed unmatched. CDR1 and CDR2 (germline): GEAIGNYY, EKD. CDR3 DNA sequence: TGTGCCTGTGGCCCTTTACTGGGGGATACCGATAAACTCATCTTT. Translating it yields CACGPLLGDTDKLIF.

Notes on this clone: A far larger clone differs by one base, so this is likely a read error. The genes are TRDV1 and TRDJ1; 9 bases fit TRDD2. CDR1 is TSWWSYY and CDR2 is QGS in the germline V gene. This CDR3 spans 21 amino acids. DNA for the CDR3: TGTGCTCCTGGGGAGATGTCCTTCCTACTTTTTACTACCGGGCGGCGTGATAAACTCATCTTT. Amino acid sequence: CAPGEMSFLLFTTGRRDKLIF.

A remark on this clone: The likely explanation is a read error, given a far larger clone one base away. The same CDR3 also results from other DNA sequences found in this sample. The chain carries TRDV2 and TRDJ1; TRDD3 matches at 7 bases. The CDR3 is 17 residues long. V trimming: 3 bases; J trimming: 0 bases; junction bases outside the gene matches: 12. CDR1 is GEAIGNYY and CDR2 is EKD in the germline V gene. The CDR3 DNA reads as TGTGCCTGTGACCCCGTGCTGGGGGGCGTCTACACCGATAAACTCATCTTT. Residues: CACDPVLGGVYTDKLIF.

This clone was seen a handful of times. A far larger clone is off by one base, so a read error is likely. The chain employs TRDV2 and TRDJ3, with 10 nucleotides matching TRDD3. CDR3 size: 19 residues. CDR1 and CDR2 from the germline V gene are GEAIGNYY and EKD. The CDR3, as DNA: TGTGCCTGTGACACGACTGGGGGATCCAGCTCCTGGGACGCCCGACAGATGTTTTTC. Translated, it gives CACDTTGGSSSWDARQMFF.

This clone has just a few counts. TCRdb assigns this DNA the protein of a much larger clone, which departs from its translation at residue 4; this likely reflects a read error, and the protein shown comes from translating the DNA. The rearrangement joins TRDV2 to TRDJ1; D possibly corresponds to TRDD3 (5 bases). The CDR3 consists of 16 residues. Germline V gives CDR1 GEAIGNYY, CDR2 EKD. Written as DNA, the CDR3 is TGTGCCTGTGGCACCGTAGGGGAGCCGTACACCGATAAACTCATCTTT. Its protein product is CACGTVGEPYTDKLIF.

In its sample, this clone was seen a few times. A read error is likely here: a far larger clone is one base away. CDR3 DNA: TGTGCTCTCGTGGGCCTTCCAGACCGGGGGACCCTAAATGATAAACTCATCTTT. It codes for CALVGLPDRGTLNDKLIF. The rearrangement uses TRDV1 and TRDJ1; D might be TRDD2 or TRDD3, each matching 6 bases. The CDR3 length is 18 residues. V was cut by 9 bases and J by 5 bases, with 31 bases left in between. Germline V lookup: CDR1 TSWWSYY, CDR2 QGS.

As to this clone: TCRdb pairs this DNA with a much larger clone's protein that differs at residue 11, likely a read error; the protein shown was translated from the DNA. This sequence joins TRDV2 and TRDJ3; possible D gene TRDD3, 5 bases. Germline values: CDR1 GEAIGNYY, CDR2 EKD. The CDR3 has 16 residues. CDR3 residues: CACDTPSSWDARQMFF. As DNA, the CDR3 is TGTGCCTGTGACACCCCTAGCTCCTGGGACGCCCGACAGATGTTTTTC.

The sample holds a few counts of this clone. A far larger clone lies a single base away; this is likely a read error. Additional DNA sequences in this sample encode the identical CDR3. V usage is TRDV2 and J usage is TRDJ1, with 8 bases aligning to TRDD3. In germline, CDR1 is GEAIGNYY, CDR2 EKD. V trimming: 0 bases; J trimming: 0 bases; junction bases outside the gene matches: 17. The CDR3 runs 20 residues. CDR3 sequence reads: CACDTVTGGSSSGDTDKLIF. CDR3 sequence (DNA): TGTGCCTGTGACACCGTTACTGGGGGGTCCTCGTCAGGGGACACCGATAAACTCATCTTT.